These T cell receptor beta chains were read from a single sample in a study of T cell responses to AZD1222 COVID-19 vaccine. Using immunoSEQ multiplex PCR, the repertoire was profiled, and TCRdb retains in-frame clones only, with some absent. The data show 120,000 to 150,000 clones, about 91% seen once. The sample was peripheral blood, taken on day 0 of AZD1222 vaccination. The receptor source for this set is an adult in good health. The CDR3 runs from the conserved cysteine through the conserved F or W. D genes are given only for firm matches. Where a row states a size, it is once, few, many or the class of an expanded clone; other rows omit it.

clone_size j_call v_call d_call cdr3_nt cdr3_aa
. TRBJ2-7 TRBV27 . TGTGCCAGCAGTTCCGATCCGACGGGGTCCTACGAGCAGTACTTC CASSSDPTGSYEQYF
. TRBJ2-2 TRBV2 TRBD2 TGTGCCAGCAGTGATACTAGCGGGGCTGGGGAGCTGTTTTTT CASSDTSGAGELFF
medium-sized TRBJ2-3 TRBV6-4 TRBD2 TGTGCCAGCAGTGACACTAGCGGGGGGGCAGATACGCAGTATTTT CASSDTSGGADTQYF
once TRBJ1-4 TRBV9 . TGTGCCAGCAGCGTATCGACAGGACCCAATGAAAAACTGTTTTTT CASSVSTGPNEKLFF
once TRBJ2-1 TRBV7-7 . TGTGCCAGCAGCCCAAGCGGACTGCAAAATGAGCAGTTCTTC CASSPSGLQNEQFF
. TRBJ1-1 TRBV6-5 . TGTGCCAGCAGTTACGTTAGGACCTTGAACACTGAAGCTTTCTTT CASSYVRTLNTEAFF
. TRBJ2-2 TRBV13 TRBD1 TGTGCCAGCAGCTCCAAGAAGGACAGGGGAGCCACCGGGGAGCTGTTTTTT CASSSKKDRGATGELFF
few TRBJ1-3 TRBV6-1 . TGTGCCAGCAGTGAAGCCCCGGCGAGAAACACCATATATTTT CASSEAPARNTIYF
once TRBJ1-4 TRBV7-2 . TGTGCCAGCAGCTTACGTCGGAGCGAAAAACTGTTTTTT CASSLRRSEKLFF
. TRBJ1-2 TRBV7-3 TRBD1 TGTGCCAGCAGCTTAAACGCTGGGGCAGGGGGCGGCTATGGCTACACCTTC CASSLNAGAGGGYGYTF
once TRBJ1-3 TRBV9 TRBD1 TGTGCCAGCAGCGTAAATGAGGGGACAGGGGGCTTTGGAAACACCATATATTTT CASSVNEGTGGFGNTIYF
. TRBJ2-7 TRBV27 TRBD2 TGTGCCAGCAGTTTATCGATGGGGACTAGCGGGTTGACCTACGAGCAGTACTTC CASSLSMGTSGLTYEQYF
once TRBJ1-3 TRBV7-8 . TGTGCCAGCAGCTCGGCAGGTGGAAACACCATATATTTT CASSSAGGNTIYF
. TRBJ1-1 TRBV10-3 . TGTGCCATCAGTGAGCCGACCACAGGGAGGACTGAAGCTTTCTTT CAISEPTTGRTEAFF
. TRBJ1-2 TRBV28 . TGTGCCAGCATGGGCGGGGAGGCGCCTAACTATGGCTACACCTTC CASMGGEAPNYGYTF
. TRBJ1-3 TRBV2 TRBD1 TGTGCCAGCAGTGAAATAAGGGGGCAGTGGTCTGGAAACACCATATATTTT CASSEIRGQWSGNTIYF
. TRBJ1-4 TRBV7-9 . TGTGCCAGCAGCTCTCCCCCCGCAGGGGCCGCAACTAATGAAAAACTGTTTTTT CASSSPPAGAATNEKLFF
once TRBJ1-5 TRBV6-5 . TGTGCCAGCAGACAGAATAATCAGCCCCAGCATTTT CASRQNNQPQHF
. TRBJ2-1 TRBV5-4 TRBD2 TGTGCCAGCAGTACCGGGGGACTATCATCCTACAATGAGCAGTTCTTC CASSTGGLSSYNEQFF
few TRBJ1-3 TRBV7-8 . TGTGCCAGCAGCTTACGAGGGTCTGGAAACACCATATATTTT CASSLRGSGNTIYF
. TRBJ2-6 TRBV10-3 TRBD1 TGTGCCATCAGTGAGGGGACAGGGGTCCAATCCTCTGGGGCCAACGTCCTGACTTTC CAISEGTGVQSSGANVLTF
once TRBJ1-5 TRBV10-3 . TGTGCCATCAGTGATGGGGCGTCGGGCAATCAGCCCCAGCATTTT CAISDGASGNQPQHF
. TRBJ1-1 TRBV24-1 TRBD1 TGTGCCACCAGTGATTCCAGGGGGACTGAAGCTTTCTTT CATSDSRGTEAFF
. TRBJ2-3 TRBV1 . TGCACCAGCAGCCAAGGACTACTAGCGGGGGTAACAGATACGCAGTATTTT CTSSQGLLAGVTDTQYF
. TRBJ1-1 TRBV19 . TGTGCCAGTCCTAGACCGGGGGCAGGGCTAGGTTGGACTGAAGCTTTCTTT CASPRPGAGLGWTEAFF
once TRBJ1-2 TRBV29-1 . TGCAGCGTTGGCACTCCTAACTATGGCTACACCTTC CSVGTPNYGYTF
. TRBJ2-7 TRBV24-1 . TGTGCCACCCCAAATCTAGGACAGTCCTACGAGCAGTACTTC CATPNLGQSYEQYF
. TRBJ1-1 TRBV5-1 . TGCGCCAGCAGCTTTCTGGGGGCCACTGAAGCTTTCTTT CASSFLGATEAFF
. TRBJ1-2 TRBV7-9 . TGTGCCAGCAGCCCCGGGAATAACTATGGCTACACCTTC CASSPGNNYGYTF